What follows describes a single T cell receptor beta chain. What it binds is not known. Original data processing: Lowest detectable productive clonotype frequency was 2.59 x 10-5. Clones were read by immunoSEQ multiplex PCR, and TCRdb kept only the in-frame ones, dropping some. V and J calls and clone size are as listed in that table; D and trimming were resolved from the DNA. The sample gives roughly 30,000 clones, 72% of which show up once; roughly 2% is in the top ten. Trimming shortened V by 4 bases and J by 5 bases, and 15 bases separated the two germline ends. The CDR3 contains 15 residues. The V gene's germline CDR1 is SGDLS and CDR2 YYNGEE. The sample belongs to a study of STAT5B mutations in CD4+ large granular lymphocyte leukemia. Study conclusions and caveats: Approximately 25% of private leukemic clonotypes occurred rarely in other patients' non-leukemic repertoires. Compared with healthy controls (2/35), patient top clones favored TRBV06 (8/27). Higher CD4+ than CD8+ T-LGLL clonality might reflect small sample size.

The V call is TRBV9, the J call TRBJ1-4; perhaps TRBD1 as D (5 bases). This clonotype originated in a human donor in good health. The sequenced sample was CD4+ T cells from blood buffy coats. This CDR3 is CASSYMDTENEKLFF. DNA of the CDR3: TGTGCCAGCAGCTATATGGACACCGAAAATGAAAAACTGTTTTTT.